Listed below are T cell receptor beta chains from one sample, sequenced in a study of identical twins. One entry per CDR3 protein results from TCRdb running MiXCR on the 5' RACE reads. The sample includes 200,000 to 250,000 distinct CDR3 sequences, under 8.5% of them seen just once. This same sample was also part of a study on T cells expressing NK-cell markers.

The sequencing sample was made of CD8+ T cells sorted from blood. The receptors were gathered from a young woman in good health. The CDR3 runs from the conserved cysteine through the conserved F or W. The D gene is left open where the match is weak. A clone size is listed for some rows: how often the clone was seen (once, few, many), or a class if it is expanded.

D gene	V gene	J gene	clone size	CDR3 protein	CDR3 DNA
TRBD2	TRBV6-2/TRBV6-3	TRBJ2-2	few	CASTHLSGSTGELFF	TGTGCCAGCACCCACCTGAGCGGGAGCACCGGGGAGCTGTTTTTT
-	TRBV6-5	TRBJ2-1	-	CASRNLAGEQFF	TGTGCCAGCAGAAACCTAGCCGGAGAGCAGTTCTTC
-	TRBV11-2	TRBJ2-5	-	CASSSISTAVRRGRQETQYF	TGTGCCAGCAGCTCGATTTCGACGGCTGTACGGCGTGGCCGGCAAGAGACCCAGTACTTC
TRBD1	TRBV5-6	TRBJ2-7	-	CASGTGAPIYEQYF	TGTGCCAGCGGGACAGGGGCCCCCATCTACGAGCAGTACTTC
-	TRBV9	TRBJ1-5	many	CASSGGGQGNQPQHF	TGTGCCAGCAGCGGGGGTGGGCAGGGCAATCAGCCCCAGCATTTT
TRBD1	TRBV7-9	TRBJ1-5	many	CASEPGTGNSNQPQHF	TGTGCCAGCGAACCAGGGACAGGAAATAGCAATCAGCCCCAGCATTTT
-	TRBV27	TRBJ2-6	-	CASSQSPGSGANVLTF	TGTGCCAGCAGTCAGTCGCCGGGCTCTGGGGCCAACGTCCTGACTTTC
-	TRBV6-1	TRBJ2-3	-	CASSQPGDQSRTDTQYF	TGTGCCAGCAGTCAACCGGGGGACCAGAGTCGCACAGATACGCAGTATTTT
-	TRBV13	TRBJ2-3	few	CASSLALTDTQYF	TGTGCCAGCAGCTTAGCCCTCACAGATACGCAGTATTTT
TRBD1	TRBV7-9	TRBJ2-1	few	CASSLRAGGRHEQFF	TGTGCCAGCAGCTTAAGGGCAGGGGGTCGGCATGAGCAGTTCTTC
TRBD1	TRBV6-5	TRBJ1-1	few	CASSYDLTGTASEAFF	TGTGCCAGCAGTTACGATCTGACAGGGACTGCGAGCGAAGCTTTCTTT
-	TRBV12-3/TRBV12-4	TRBJ2-7	many	CASSLQRRGAYEQYF	TGTGCCAGCAGTTTGCAGCGACGCGGAGCCTACGAGCAGTACTTC
TRBD2	TRBV5-1	TRBJ2-1	many	CASDRTSGSYNEQFF	TGCGCCAGCGACCGGACTAGCGGCTCCTACAATGAGCAGTTCTTC
TRBD2	TRBV5-8	TRBJ2-1	-	CASSLGRETFYYNEQFF	TGTGCCAGCAGCCTAGGGAGGGAGACGTTTTACTACAATGAGCAGTTCTTC
TRBD1	TRBV3-1	TRBJ2-7	-	CASSSRVLQTGVNIDEQYF	TGTGCCAGCAGCTCAAGGGTGCTGCAGACAGGGGTAAATATCGACGAGCAGTACTTC
-	TRBV12-3/TRBV12-4	TRBJ2-5	few	CASSGRDKETQYF	TGTGCCAGCAGCGGCCGGGACAAAGAGACCCAGTACTTC
-	TRBV6-2/TRBV6-3	TRBJ2-3	-	CASRPFGSPDTQYF	TGTGCCAGCAGACCCTTCGGGAGTCCAGATACGCAGTATTTT
-	TRBV12-3/TRBV12-4	TRBJ2-1	-	CASSLLVLRDSNNEQFF	TGTGCCAGCAGTCTTTTAGTCCTCCGGGACTCTAACAATGAGCAGTTCTTC
-	TRBV20-1	TRBJ1-1	-	CSAKETEAFF	TGCAGTGCGAAAGAGACTGAAGCTTTCTTT
-	TRBV2	TRBJ2-7	few	CASSDWQVSYEQYF	TGTGCCAGCAGTGATTGGCAGGTGTCCTACGAGCAGTACTTC
TRBD1	TRBV7-9	TRBJ2-5	many	CASRKTGVGTTQYF	TGTGCCAGCAGGAAGACAGGGGTCGGTACCACCCAGTACTTC
-	TRBV27	TRBJ2-1	many	CASSVSRSNEQFF	TGTGCCAGCAGCGTATCCAGGTCCAATGAGCAGTTCTTC
-	TRBV12-3/TRBV12-4	TRBJ2-3	many	CASSLIPSTDTQYF	TGTGCCAGCAGTTTAATACCTAGCACAGATACGCAGTATTTT
-	TRBV5-6	TRBJ1-5	many	CASSRLSGPQHF	TGTGCCAGCAGCCGGCTGTCTGGACCCCAGCATTTT
-	TRBV5-1	TRBJ2-3	many	CASGEPGFSTDTQYF	TGCGCCAGCGGCGAACCCGGGTTTAGCACAGATACGCAGTATTTT
-	TRBV7-3	TRBJ1-1	many	CASSAQGWRTEAFF	TGTGCCAGCAGCGCACAGGGCTGGCGAACTGAAGCTTTCTTT
-	TRBV7-3	TRBJ1-4	few	CASSLGRTTNEKLFF	TGTGCCAGCAGCTTAGGACGAACAACTAATGAAAAACTGTTTTTT
-	TRBV27	TRBJ1-1	-	CASSITVNTEAFF	TGTGCCAGCAGTATCACAGTGAACACTGAAGCTTTCTTT
-	TRBV6-5	TRBJ1-2	-	CASSYLGSLYGYTF	TGTGCCAGCAGTTACTTGGGCAGCCTCTATGGCTACACCTTC